This record concerns one T cell receptor (beta chain) sequence. V shed 3 bases and J 0 bases; nucleotides not matched to a gene: 1. CDR3 length: 13 residues. In germline, CDR1 is DFQATT, CDR2 SNEGSKA (reference sequence). Random hexamers primed reverse transcription of roughly 0.5 to 1 ug RNA. The CDR3 of TCR beta was amplified by immunoSEQ multiplex PCR across 54 Vbeta and 13 Jbeta. Each CDR3 protein is one row after TCRdb ran MiXCR on the immunoSEQ multiplex PCR reads. The sample lists some 190,000 distinct CDR3 sequences, approximately 96% occurring once. The data are from a study of CD8 T cells in Susac syndrome. Negative isolation was applied to CD8+ and CD4+ T cells, and FACS enrichment was applied to TEMRA cells.

The chain links TRBV20-1 to TRBJ1-2; 7 nucleotides match TRBD1. The source material was CD4+ T cells from PBMCs. The clonotype was recovered from a human donor with multiple sclerosis. CDR3 sequence reads: CSASTGANYGYTF. As DNA, the CDR3 is TGCAGTGCTAGCACAGGGGCTAACTATGGCTACACCTTC.